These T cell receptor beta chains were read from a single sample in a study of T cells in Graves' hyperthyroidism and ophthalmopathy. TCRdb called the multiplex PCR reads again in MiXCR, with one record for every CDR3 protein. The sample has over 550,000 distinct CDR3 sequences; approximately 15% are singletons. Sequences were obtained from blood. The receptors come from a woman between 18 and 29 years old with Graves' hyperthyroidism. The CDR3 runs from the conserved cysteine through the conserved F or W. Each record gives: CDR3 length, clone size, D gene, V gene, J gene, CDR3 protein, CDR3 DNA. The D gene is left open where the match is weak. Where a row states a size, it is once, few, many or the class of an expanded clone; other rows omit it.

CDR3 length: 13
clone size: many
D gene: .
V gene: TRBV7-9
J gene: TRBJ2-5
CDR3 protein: CASSWALRETQYF
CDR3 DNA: TGTGCCAGCAGCTGGGCCCTGAGAGAGACCCAGTACTTC

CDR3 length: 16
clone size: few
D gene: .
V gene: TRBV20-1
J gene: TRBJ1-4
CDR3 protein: CSAPGRTATTNEKLFF
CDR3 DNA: TGCAGTGCTCCTGGGAGGACAGCGACAACTAATGAAAAACTGTTTTTT

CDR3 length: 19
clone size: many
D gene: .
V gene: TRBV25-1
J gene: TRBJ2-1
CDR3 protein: CASSLTLGQGRIPYNEQFF
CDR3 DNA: TGTGCCAGCAGTCTAACGCTGGGGCAGGGGCGTATCCCCTACAATGAGCAGTTCTTC

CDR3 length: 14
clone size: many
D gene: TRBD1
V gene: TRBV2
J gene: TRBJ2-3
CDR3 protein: CASSRTGWGDTQYF
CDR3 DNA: TGTGCCAGCAGTAGGACAGGGTGGGGAGATACGCAGTATTTT

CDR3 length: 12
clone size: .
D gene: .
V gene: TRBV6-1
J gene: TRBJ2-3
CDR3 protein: CASSELGDTQYF
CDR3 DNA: TGTGCCAGCAGTGAATTAGGAGATACGCAGTATTTT

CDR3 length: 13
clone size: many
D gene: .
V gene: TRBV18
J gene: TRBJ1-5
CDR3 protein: CASSSVFMRPQHF
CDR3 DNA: TGTGCCAGCTCATCGGTCTTTATGCGGCCCCAGCATTTT

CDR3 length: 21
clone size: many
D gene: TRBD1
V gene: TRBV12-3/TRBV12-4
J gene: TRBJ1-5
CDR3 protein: CASSLARRRQGLLGSNQPQHF
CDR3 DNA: TGTGCCAGCAGTTTAGCGAGACGGCGACAGGGACTTTTAGGGAGCAATCAGCCCCAGCATTTT

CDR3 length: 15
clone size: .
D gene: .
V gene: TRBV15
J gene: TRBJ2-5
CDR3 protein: CATSRVQRLQETQYF
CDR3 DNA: TGTGCCACCAGCAGAGTTCAGCGGCTGCAAGAGACCCAGTACTTC

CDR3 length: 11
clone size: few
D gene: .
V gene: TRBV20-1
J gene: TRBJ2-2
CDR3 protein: CSARAGGELFF
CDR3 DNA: TGCAGTGCTAGAGCGGGCGGGGAGCTGTTTTTT

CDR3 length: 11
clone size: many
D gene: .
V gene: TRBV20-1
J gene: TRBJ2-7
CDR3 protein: CSLAGRYEQYF
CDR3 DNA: TGCAGTTTGGCGGGACGGTACGAGCAGTACTTC

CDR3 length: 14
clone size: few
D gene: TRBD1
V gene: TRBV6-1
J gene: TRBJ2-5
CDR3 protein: CASSRPDRGETQYF
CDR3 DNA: TGTGCCAGCAGTCGACCCGACAGGGGTGAGACCCAGTACTTC

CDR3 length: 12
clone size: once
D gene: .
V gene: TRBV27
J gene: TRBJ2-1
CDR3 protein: CASSLSRREQFF
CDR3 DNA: TGTGCCAGCAGTTTATCACGCCGTGAGCAGTTCTTC

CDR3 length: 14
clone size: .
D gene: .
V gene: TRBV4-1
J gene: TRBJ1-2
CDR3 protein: CASSQQVANYGYTF
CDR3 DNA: TGCGCCAGCAGCCAACAGGTCGCTAACTATGGCTACACCTTC

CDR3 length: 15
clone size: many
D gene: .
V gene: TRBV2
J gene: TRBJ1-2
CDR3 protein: CASSAARHTNYGYTF
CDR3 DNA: TGTGCCAGCAGTGCGGCCCGGCACACTAACTATGGCTACACCTTC

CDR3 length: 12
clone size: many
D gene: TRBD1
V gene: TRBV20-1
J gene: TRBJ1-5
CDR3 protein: CSAQGMDQPQHF
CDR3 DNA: TGCAGTGCACAGGGGATGGATCAGCCCCAGCATTTT

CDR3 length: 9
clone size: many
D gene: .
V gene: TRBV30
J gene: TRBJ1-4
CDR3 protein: CAWNEKLFF
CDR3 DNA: TGTGCCTGGAACGAAAAACTGTTTTTT

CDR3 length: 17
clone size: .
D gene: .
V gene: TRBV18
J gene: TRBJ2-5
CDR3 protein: CASSRRGAGDPEETQYF
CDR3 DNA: TGTGCCAGCTCACGAAGGGGGGCTGGGGACCCTGAAGAGACCCAGTACTTC

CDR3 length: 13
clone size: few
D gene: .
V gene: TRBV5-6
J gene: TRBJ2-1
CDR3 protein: CASSWDRVYEQFF
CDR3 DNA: TGTGCCAGCAGCTGGGACCGTGTCTATGAGCAGTTCTTC

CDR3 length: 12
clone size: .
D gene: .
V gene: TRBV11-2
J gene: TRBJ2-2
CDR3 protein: CASRAVSGELFF
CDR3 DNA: TGTGCCAGCAGGGCTGTAAGCGGGGAGCTGTTTTTT

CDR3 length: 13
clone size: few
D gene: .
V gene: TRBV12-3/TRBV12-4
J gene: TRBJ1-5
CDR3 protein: CASSFQGDQPQHF
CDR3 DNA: TGTGCCAGCAGTTTTCAGGGAGACCAGCCCCAGCATTTT

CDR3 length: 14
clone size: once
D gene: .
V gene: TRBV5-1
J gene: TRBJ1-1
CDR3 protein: CASSLDSMNTVAFF
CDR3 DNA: TGCGCCAGCAGCTTGGACTCCATGAACACTGTAGCTTTCTTT

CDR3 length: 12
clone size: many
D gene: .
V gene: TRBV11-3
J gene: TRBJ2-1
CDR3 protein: CASSDPVGEQFF
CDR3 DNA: TGTGCCAGCAGCGACCCTGTAGGTGAGCAGTTCTTC

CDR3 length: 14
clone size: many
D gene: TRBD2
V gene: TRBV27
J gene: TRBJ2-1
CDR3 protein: CASTPAGAGNEQFF
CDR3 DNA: TGTGCCAGCACCCCAGCGGGAGCGGGCAATGAGCAGTTCTTC

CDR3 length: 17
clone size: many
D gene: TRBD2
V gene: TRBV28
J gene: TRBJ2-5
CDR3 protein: CASSSPGLDGMKETQYF
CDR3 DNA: TGTGCCAGCAGCTCCCCGGGACTAGATGGGATGAAAGAGACCCAGTACTTC

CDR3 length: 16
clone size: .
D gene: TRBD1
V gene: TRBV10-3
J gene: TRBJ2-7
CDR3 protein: CAISEIGSGGKYEQYF
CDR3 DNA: TGTGCCATCAGTGAGATTGGTTCAGGGGGCAAATACGAGCAGTACTTC

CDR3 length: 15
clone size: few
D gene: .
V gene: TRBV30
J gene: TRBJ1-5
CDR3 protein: CAWTPGGARNQPQHF
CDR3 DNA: TGTGCCTGGACCCCAGGAGGGGCAAGGAATCAGCCCCAGCATTTT

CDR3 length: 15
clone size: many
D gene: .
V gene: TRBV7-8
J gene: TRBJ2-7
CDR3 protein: CASSPGTEARGEQYF
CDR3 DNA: TGTGCCAGCAGCCCAGGAACTGAGGCCCGAGGCGAGCAGTACTTC

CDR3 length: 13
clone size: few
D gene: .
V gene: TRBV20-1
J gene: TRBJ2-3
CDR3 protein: CSARRTAADTQYF
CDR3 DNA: TGCAGTGCTAGACGGACGGCCGCGGATACGCAGTATTTT

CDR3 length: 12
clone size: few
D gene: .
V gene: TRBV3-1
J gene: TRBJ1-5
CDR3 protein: CASSQARQPQHF
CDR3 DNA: TGTGCCAGCAGCCAAGCACGGCAGCCCCAGCATTTT

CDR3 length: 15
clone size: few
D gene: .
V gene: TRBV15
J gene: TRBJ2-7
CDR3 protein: CATSRPGAHSYEQYF
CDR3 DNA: TGTGCCACCAGCAGGCCCGGGGCCCACTCCTACGAGCAGTACTTC

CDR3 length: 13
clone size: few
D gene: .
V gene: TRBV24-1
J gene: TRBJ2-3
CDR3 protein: CATSGTITDTQYF
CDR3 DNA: TGTGCCACCAGTGGGACCATCACAGATACGCAGTATTTT

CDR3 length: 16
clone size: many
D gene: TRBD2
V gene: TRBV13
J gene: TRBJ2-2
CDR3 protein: CASSFPSGRGTGELFF
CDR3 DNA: TGTGCCAGCAGCTTCCCGAGCGGGAGGGGCACCGGGGAGCTGTTTTTT

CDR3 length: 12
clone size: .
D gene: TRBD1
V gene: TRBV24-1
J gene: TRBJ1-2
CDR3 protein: CATSDREYGYTF
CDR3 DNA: TGTGCCACCAGCGACAGGGAATATGGCTACACCTTC

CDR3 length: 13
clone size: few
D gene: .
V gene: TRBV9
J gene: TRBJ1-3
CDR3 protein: CASSSVPGNTIYF
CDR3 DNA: TGTGCCAGCAGCTCCGTTCCGGGAAACACCATATATTTT

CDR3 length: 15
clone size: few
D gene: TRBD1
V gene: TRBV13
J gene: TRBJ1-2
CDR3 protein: CASSSRDSPNYGYTF
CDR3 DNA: TGTGCCAGCAGCTCCCGGGACAGCCCTAACTATGGCTACACCTTC

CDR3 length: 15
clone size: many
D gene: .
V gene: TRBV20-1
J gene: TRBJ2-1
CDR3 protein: CSASPSGRGRNEQFF
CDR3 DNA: TGCAGTGCTAGTCCGAGCGGAAGGGGTAGGAATGAGCAGTTCTTC

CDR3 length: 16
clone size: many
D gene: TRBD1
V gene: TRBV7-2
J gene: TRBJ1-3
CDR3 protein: CASSSDRPISGNTIYF
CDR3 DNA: TGTGCCAGCAGCTCGGACAGGCCCATCTCTGGAAACACCATATATTTT

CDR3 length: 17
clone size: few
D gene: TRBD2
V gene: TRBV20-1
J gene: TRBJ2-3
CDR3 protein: CSARDSFLAGSPDTQYF
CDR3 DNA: TGCAGTGCTAGAGATAGCTTCCTAGCGGGGTCTCCAGATACGCAGTATTTT

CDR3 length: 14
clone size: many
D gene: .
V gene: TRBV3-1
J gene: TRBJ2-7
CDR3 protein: CASSHLLEGYEQYF
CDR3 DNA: TGTGCCAGCAGCCATCTGCTCGAGGGCTACGAGCAGTACTTC

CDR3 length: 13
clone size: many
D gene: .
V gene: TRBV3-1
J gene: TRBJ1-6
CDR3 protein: CASSLQRGSPLHF
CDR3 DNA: TGTGCCAGCAGCTTACAACGTGGTTCACCCCTCCACTTT

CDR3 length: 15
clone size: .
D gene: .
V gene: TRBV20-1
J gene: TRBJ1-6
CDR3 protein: CSARAPSAYNSPLHF
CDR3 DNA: TGCAGTGCTAGAGCTCCATCTGCCTATAATTCACCCCTCCACTTT

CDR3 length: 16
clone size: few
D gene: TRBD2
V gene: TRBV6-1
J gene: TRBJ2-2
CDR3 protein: CAVSSLAGGGTGELFF
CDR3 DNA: TGTGCCGTCAGTAGCCTAGCGGGGGGAGGGACCGGGGAGCTGTTTTTT

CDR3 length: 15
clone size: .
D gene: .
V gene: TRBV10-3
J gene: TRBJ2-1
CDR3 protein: CAISESGGWLNEQFF
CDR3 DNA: TGTGCCATCAGTGAAAGTGGGGGGTGGCTCAATGAGCAGTTCTTC

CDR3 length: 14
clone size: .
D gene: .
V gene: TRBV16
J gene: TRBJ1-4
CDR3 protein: CASSQTATNEKLFF
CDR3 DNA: TGTGCCAGCAGTCAGACAGCAACTAATGAAAAACTGTTTTTT

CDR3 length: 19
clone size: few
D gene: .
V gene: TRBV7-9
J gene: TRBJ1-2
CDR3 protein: CASSLEGRTAFLMNHGYTF
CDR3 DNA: TGTGCCAGCAGCTTAGAGGGCAGAACAGCCTTCCTCATGAACCATGGCTACACCTTC